These 29 T cell receptor beta chains were all obtained from the same sample, sequenced in a study of T cell repertoires in ileal Crohn's disease. Sequencing used immunoSEQ multiplex PCR; TCRdb keeps in-frame clones, though not all of them. Among about 5,600 clones listed, approximately 85% were seen once. Input material: ileal tissue. The receptors shown here come from an adult with Crohn's disease.

J is TRBJ2-7 and V is TRBV4-3; D is perhaps TRBD2 (5 bases). This CDR3 region has 15 residues. With 5 bases removed from V and 7 bases from J, the gap between germline ends came to 21 bases. Germline loops: CDR1 LGHNA, CDR2 YSLEER. The CDR3 is CASSDTSAGPGEQYF. In nucleotides, the CDR3 is TGCGCCAGCAGCGACACCTCAGCCGGGCCGGGAGAGCAGTACTTC.

The chain links TRBV9 to TRBJ2-2; 8 bases agree with TRBD2. Germline CDR1 and CDR2: SGDLS and YYNGEE. The CDR3 is made up of 16 amino acids. Trimming removed 4 bases from V and 5 bases from J; junction bases left unmatched: 10. CDR3 region: CASSFSWLAGTGELFF. The CDR3, as DNA: TGTGCCAGCAGCTTCTCATGGCTAGCGGGTACCGGGGAGCTGTTTTTT.

This clone was found once. V and J are TRBV6-5 and TRBJ2-7; D ambiguous. Trimming removed 6 bases from V and 2 bases from J, with 8 bases in between. Germline CDR1 is MNHEY and CDR2 is SVGAGI. The CDR3 covers 12 residues. In nucleotides, the CDR3 is TGTGCCAGCAGCCGCGGTCCCTACGAGCAGTACTTC. It encodes CASSRGPYEQYF.

V and J are TRBV27 and TRBJ1-5; 7 bases line up with TRBD1. Per germline, CDR1 MNHEY and CDR2 SMNVEV (reference sequence). V gave up 6 bases and J gave up 6 bases; unmatched junction bases: 5. This CDR3 has 13 amino acids. CDR3 DNA: TGTGCCAGCAGCGACAGGGACACTCAGCCCCAGCATTTT. This translates into CASSDRDTQPQHF.

The chain uses TRBV11-3 and TRBJ2-5, with D unclear. The CDR3 extends over 12 amino acids. V was cut by 0 bases and J by 4 bases, with 3 bases left in between. CDR1 and CDR2 (germline): SGHNT, YENEEA. CDR3 sequence (DNA): TGTGCCAGCAGCTTAGATCGAGAGACCCAGTACTTC. This encodes CASSLDRETQYF.

In this sample, this clone turned up once. The J gene is TRBJ2-5, the V gene TRBV7-7; D might be TRBD2 (5 bases). Germline-derived CDR1 and CDR2 are SSHAT and FNYEAQ (reference sequence). V lost 5 bases, J lost 3 bases, and 13 bases lay in between. The CDR3 loop spans 14 amino acids. CDR3 sequence (DNA): TGTGCCAGCAGCCCCCAGCGAGGGAAAGAGACCCAGTACTTC. This codes for CASSPQRGKETQYF.

The gene calls are TRBV30 and TRBJ2-3; no clear D gene. The ends were cut back, 4 bases at V and 4 bases at J, with 9 bases in the middle. Germline values: CDR1 GTSNPN, CDR2 SVGIG (reference sequence). The CDR3 has 12 amino acids. For the CDR3, the DNA is TGTGCCTGGACCCCCTCAGCAGATACGCAGTATTTT. Encoded protein: CAWTPSADTQYF.

This chain connects TRBV6-1 to TRBJ1-6; D is unclear. CDR1 and CDR2 from the germline V gene are MNHNS and SASEGT. CDR3 length: 15 amino acids. The ends were cut back, 2 bases at V and 6 bases at J, with 11 bases in the middle. The CDR3 spells CASSEHLSTNSPLHF. DNA for the CDR3: TGTGCCAGCAGTGAACACCTTTCTACTAATTCACCCCTCCACTTT.

V and J are TRBV18 and TRBJ2-2; TRBD2 is a possible D gene (5 bases). Trimming pared 3 bases from V and 7 bases from J, leaving 12 bases between. Per germline, CDR1 KGHSH and CDR2 LQKENI. This CDR3 comprises 14 residues. The CDR3 DNA reads as TGTGCCAGCTCACCGGGGAGACCGGGCGGGGAGCTGTTTTTT. It yields the protein CASSPGRPGGELFF.

A few counts support this clone. The rearrangement links TRBV5-1 to TRBJ1-2, with TRBD1 identical over 10 bases. The CDR3 has 14 residues. The V gene end was trimmed by 5 bases and the J gene end by 2 bases; junction bases not matched to a gene: 3. Germline-derived CDR1 and CDR2 are SGHRS and YFSETQ. The CDR3 region has the DNA TGCGCCAGCAGGACGGGACAGGGGAACTATGGCTACACCTTC. Encoded protein: CASRTGQGNYGYTF.

V is TRBV2 and J is TRBJ1-1, with D hard to call. Germline V gene sequence: CDR1 SNHLY, CDR2 FYNNEI. This CDR3 spans 14 amino acids. V dropped 8 bases and J dropped 7 bases, with 20 bases sitting between them. The CDR3 bases are TGTGCCAGCCCGAACCCACGGGGTTACAGTGAAGCTTTCTTT. Residues: CASPNPRGYSEAFF.

The DNA for the CDR3 is TGTGCCAGCACGGGGACAGGCGTTTACGAGCAGTACTTC. This codes for CASTGTGVYEQYF. V and J are TRBV28 and TRBJ2-7; 8 bases align to TRBD1. The trim removed 7 bases at V and 4 bases at J, leaving 6 bases unmatched. The CDR3 length is 13 residues. CDR1 is MDHEN and CDR2 is SYDVKM in the germline V gene.

J is TRBJ2-7 and V is TRBV20-1; 7 bases line up with TRBD1. V shed 6 bases and J 6 bases; nucleotides not matched to a gene: 5. Germline V gene sequence: CDR1 DFQATT, CDR2 SNEGSKA (reference sequence). This CDR3 has 11 residues. This CDR3 reads CSAPTGFEQYF. The CDR3 coding sequence is TGCAGTGCCCCGACAGGGTTCGAGCAGTACTTC.

This clone has more than one count but fewer than ten. The chain joins TRBV9 to TRBJ2-1; 9 nucleotides agree with TRBD2. The V and J ends lost 3 bases and 5 bases, in that order; junction bases with no gene match: 6. The CDR3 extends over 15 amino acids. The germline V gene has CDR1 SGDLS and CDR2 YYNGEE. CDR3 region: CASSASGGPHNEQFF. The CDR3 bases are TGTGCCAGCAGCGCGAGCGGGGGGCCGCACAATGAGCAGTTCTTC. The full variable domain, in which reference TRBV9 and TRBJ2-1 provide the parts outside the CDR3, is DSGVTQTPKHLITATGQRVTLRCSPRSGDLSVYWYQQSLDQGLQFLIQYYNGEERAKGNILERFSAQQFPDLHSELNLSSLELGDSALYFCASSASGGPHNEQFFGPGTRLTVL.

The chain recombines TRBV6-6 with TRBJ2-4, with 7 bases that match TRBD1. With V trimmed by 2 bases and J by 7 bases, 5 bases remained unmatched. Germline values: CDR1 MNHNY, CDR2 SVGAGI (reference sequence). The CDR3 is 14 residues long. The CDR3 nucleotides are TGTGCCAGCAGTTACCGGCAGGGGGATAACATTCAGTACTTC. Translated: CASSYRQGDNIQYF.

The chain has TRBV7-9 and TRBJ1-4; 7 bases are shared with TRBD1. Unmatched junction bases numbered 6, after V lost 7 bases and J lost 7 bases. This CDR3 is built from 13 residues. CDR1 is SEHNR, CDR2 FQNEAQ, per germline (reference sequence). CDR3 nucleotide sequence: TGTGCCAGCAACAGGGGTGGGGGTGAAAAACTGTTTTTT. Protein product: CASNRGGGEKLFF.

V is TRBV27 and J is TRBJ1-3; 7 nucleotides line up with TRBD1. This CDR3 contains 15 residues. Trimming at V came to 3 bases and at J to 4 bases, leaving 6 bases not matched to a gene. CDR1 MNHEY and CDR2 SMNVEV come from the germline V gene (reference sequence). In DNA form, the CDR3 reads TGTGCCAGCAGTTTGAGTGGGACAGCAGGAAACACCATATATTTT. It is translated as CASSLSGTAGNTIYF.

The chain recombines TRBV28 with TRBJ2-1; 8 nucleotides match TRBD1. CDR1 is MDHEN, CDR2 SYDVKM, per germline. The V and J ends lost 5 bases and 10 bases, in that order; junction bases with no gene match: 7. This CDR3 has 13 residues. In nucleotides, the CDR3 is TGTGCCAGCAGTATATCGACAGGGGCAGAGCAGTTCTTC. Translating gives CASSISTGAEQFF.

The chain joins TRBV5-4 to TRBJ2-7; TRBD2 matches at 9 bases. CDR3 length: 15 amino acids. Trimming at V came to 3 bases and at J to 6 bases, leaving 10 bases not matched to a gene. The germline CDR1 and CDR2 sequences are SGHNT and YYREEE (reference sequence). CDR3 in amino acids: CASSSTGGGASEQYF. The CDR3 region has the DNA TGTGCCAGCAGCTCCACGGGCGGGGGGGCGTCCGAGCAGTACTTC.

This chain joins TRBV20-1 and TRBJ1-1; D is unresolved. CDR1 and CDR2 from the germline V gene are DFQATT and SNEGSKA (reference sequence). Trimming shortened V by 6 bases and J by 1 base, and 6 bases separated the two germline ends. The CDR3 extends over 11 amino acids. Here the CDR3 reads CSAEKNTEAFF. The CDR3 region has the DNA TGCAGTGCAGAGAAGAACACTGAAGCTTTCTTT.

The chain recombines TRBV11-2 with TRBJ2-1, with D perhaps matching TRBD2 (6 bases). The CDR3 consists of 16 residues. V lost 0 bases to trimming and J lost 9 bases, with 18 bases between them. Germline CDR1 reads SGHAT; CDR2 reads FQNNGV. The CDR3 loop is CASSLDRRASRGEQFF. The CDR3 DNA follows: TGTGCCAGCAGCTTAGATCGGAGGGCTTCACGGGGTGAGCAGTTCTTC.

The chain joins TRBV30 to TRBJ2-7; 8 nucleotides align to TRBD2. Trimming cost V 1 base and J 9 bases; bases outside gene matches: 5. The CDR3 runs 12 residues. Germline CDR1 and CDR2: GTSNPN and SVGIG (reference sequence). CDR3 region: CAWSAGGAMQYF. In nucleotides, the CDR3 is TGTGCCTGGAGTGCGGGGGGGGCGATGCAGTACTTC.

The V gene is TRBV7-3, the J gene TRBJ2-7; 7 nucleotides match TRBD1. The CDR3 is 13 residues long. Germline loops: CDR1 SGHTA, CDR2 FQGTGA. Unmatched junction bases numbered 7, after V lost 5 bases and J lost 6 bases. The CDR3 region is CASSPDRASEQYF. Written as DNA, the CDR3 is TGTGCCAGCAGCCCCGACAGGGCCTCCGAGCAGTACTTC.

V is TRBV6-1 and J is TRBJ2-1, with D possibly matching TRBD1 (6 bases). The germline V gene encodes CDR1 MNHNS and CDR2 SASEGT. Deletions cut 4 bases from V and 9 bases from J, with 13 bases between. This CDR3 contains 13 residues. Here the CDR3 reads CASSAKGGTEQFF. CDR3 nucleotides: TGTGCCAGCAGTGCTAAAGGGGGAACTGAGCAGTTCTTC.

This chain connects TRBV7-8 to TRBJ1-3, with 7 bases identical to TRBD1. Trimming removed 5 bases from V and 0 bases from J; junction bases left unmatched: 16. The germline gives CDR1 SGHVS, CDR2 FQNEAQ. This CDR3 has 19 residues. The DNA of the CDR3 is TGTGCCAGCAGCCCTCGATGGACAGGCGATAAACTCTCTGGAAACACCATATATTTT. As protein: CASSPRWTGDKLSGNTIYF.

The chain uses TRBV2 and TRBJ2-1; TRBD2 matches at 12 bases. Germline-derived CDR1 and CDR2 are SNHLY and FYNNEI. This CDR3 is built from 14 residues. Trimming took 9 bases from V and 6 from J; bases not matched to a gene: 6. In nucleotides, the CDR3 is TGTGCCAGGGGTACTAGCGGGGGGAGCAATGAGCAGTTCTTC. Translation: CARGTSGGSNEQFF.

The chain is built from TRBV10-3 and TRBJ2-7; 7 positions agree with TRBD1. V lost 6 bases to trimming and J lost 4 bases; unmatched junction nucleotides: 9. The CDR3 extends over 14 amino acids. CDR1 is ENHRY, CDR2 SYGVKD, per germline. The CDR3 protein is CAISPGTATYEQYF. The CDR3, as DNA: TGTGCCATCAGCCCCGGGACAGCCACATACGAGCAGTACTTC.

This chain links TRBV6-1 with TRBJ2-5, with a possible D match to TRBD1 (6 bases). The CDR3 totals 18 residues. The V end was cut by 3 bases, the J end by 4 bases, with 24 bases between. CDR1 and CDR2 (germline): MNHNS, SASEGT. The CDR3 loop reads CASSEIVAGVVAGETQYF. The CDR3 coding sequence is TGTGCCAGCAGTGAGATAGTGGCAGGGGTCGTCGCGGGAGAGACCCAGTACTTC.

The rearrangement joins TRBV28 to TRBJ1-5, with 9 positions matching TRBD1. CDR3 size: 14 residues. Germline CDR1 is MDHEN and CDR2 is SYDVKM. With V trimmed by 8 bases and J by 7 bases, 9 bases remained unmatched. DNA of the CDR3: TGTGCCAGCCGTCCGGGGACAGGGAGACAGCCCCAGCATTTT. Protein sequence: CASRPGTGRQPQHF.